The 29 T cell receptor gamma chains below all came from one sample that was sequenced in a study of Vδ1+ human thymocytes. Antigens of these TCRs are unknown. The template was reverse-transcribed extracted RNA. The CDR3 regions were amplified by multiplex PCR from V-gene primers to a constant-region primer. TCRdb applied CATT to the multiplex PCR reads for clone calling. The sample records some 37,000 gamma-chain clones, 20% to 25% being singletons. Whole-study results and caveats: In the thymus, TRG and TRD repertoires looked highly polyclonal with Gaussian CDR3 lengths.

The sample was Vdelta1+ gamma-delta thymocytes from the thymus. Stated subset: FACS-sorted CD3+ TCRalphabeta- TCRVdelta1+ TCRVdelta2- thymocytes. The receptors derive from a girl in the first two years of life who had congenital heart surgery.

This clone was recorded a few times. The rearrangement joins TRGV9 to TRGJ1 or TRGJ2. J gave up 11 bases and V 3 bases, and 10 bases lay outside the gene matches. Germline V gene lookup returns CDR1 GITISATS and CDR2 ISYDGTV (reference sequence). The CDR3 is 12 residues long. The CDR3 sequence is CALWETKGEKLF. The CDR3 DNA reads TGTGCCTTGTGGGAGACGAAGGGAGAGAAACTCTTT.

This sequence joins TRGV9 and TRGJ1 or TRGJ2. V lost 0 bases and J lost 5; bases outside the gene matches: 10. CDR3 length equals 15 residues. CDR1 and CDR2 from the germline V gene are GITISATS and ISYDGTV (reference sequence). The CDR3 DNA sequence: TGTGCCTTGTGGGAGGTGATAAGGGGGGATTATAAGAAACTCTTT. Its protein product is CALWEVIRGDYKKLF.

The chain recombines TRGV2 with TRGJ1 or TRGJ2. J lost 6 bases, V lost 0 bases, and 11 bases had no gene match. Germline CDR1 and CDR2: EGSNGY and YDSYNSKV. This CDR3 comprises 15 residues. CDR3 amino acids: CATWDGPPPFYKKLF. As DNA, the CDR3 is TGTGCCACCTGGGACGGGCCTCCCCCTTTTTATAAGAAACTCTTT.

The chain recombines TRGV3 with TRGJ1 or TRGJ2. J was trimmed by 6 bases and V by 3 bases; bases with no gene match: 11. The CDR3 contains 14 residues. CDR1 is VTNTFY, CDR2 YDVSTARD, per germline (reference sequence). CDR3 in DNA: TGTGCCACCTGGGACGGGCCCGGAGGTTATAAGAAACTCTTT. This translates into CATWDGPGGYKKLF.

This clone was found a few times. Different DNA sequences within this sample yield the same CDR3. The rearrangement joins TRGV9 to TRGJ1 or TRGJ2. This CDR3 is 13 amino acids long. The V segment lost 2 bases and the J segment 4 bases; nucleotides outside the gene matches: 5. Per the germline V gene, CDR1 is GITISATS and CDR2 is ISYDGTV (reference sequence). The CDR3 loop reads CALWEATYYKKLF. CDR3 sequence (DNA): TGTGCCTTGTGGGAGGCCACCTATTATAAGAAACTCTTT.

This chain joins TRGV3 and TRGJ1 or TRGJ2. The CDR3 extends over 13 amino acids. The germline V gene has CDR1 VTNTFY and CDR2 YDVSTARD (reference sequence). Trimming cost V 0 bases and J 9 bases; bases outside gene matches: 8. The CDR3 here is CATWDRPLRKKLF. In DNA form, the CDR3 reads TGTGCCACCTGGGACAGGCCACTTCGTAAGAAACTCTTT.

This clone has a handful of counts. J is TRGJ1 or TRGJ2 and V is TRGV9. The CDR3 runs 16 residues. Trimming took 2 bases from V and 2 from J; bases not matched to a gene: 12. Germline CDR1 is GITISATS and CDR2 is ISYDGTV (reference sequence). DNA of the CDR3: TGTGCCTTGTGGGAGGGGAGCCTCCCCGATTATTATAAGAAACTCTTT. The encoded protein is CALWEGSLPDYYKKLF.

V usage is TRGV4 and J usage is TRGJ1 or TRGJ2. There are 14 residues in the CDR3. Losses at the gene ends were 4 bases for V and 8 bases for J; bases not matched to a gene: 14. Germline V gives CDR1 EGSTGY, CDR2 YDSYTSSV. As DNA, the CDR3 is TGTGCCACCTGGGACCCGGGAAAGGGGGATAAGAAACTCTTT. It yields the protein CATWDPGKGDKKLF.

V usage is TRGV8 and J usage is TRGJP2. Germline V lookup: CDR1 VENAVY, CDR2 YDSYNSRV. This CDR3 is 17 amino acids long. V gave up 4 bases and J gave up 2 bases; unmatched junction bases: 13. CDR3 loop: CATWESTPPSSDWIKTF. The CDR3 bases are TGTGCCACCTGGGAATCCACCCCCCCAAGTAGTGATTGGATCAAGACGTTT.

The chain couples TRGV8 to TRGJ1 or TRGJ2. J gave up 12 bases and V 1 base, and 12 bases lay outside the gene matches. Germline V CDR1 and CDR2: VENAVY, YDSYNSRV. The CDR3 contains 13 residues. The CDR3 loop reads CATWDRTWSRKLF. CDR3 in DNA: TGTGCCACCTGGGATAGAACCTGGAGTAGGAAACTCTTT.

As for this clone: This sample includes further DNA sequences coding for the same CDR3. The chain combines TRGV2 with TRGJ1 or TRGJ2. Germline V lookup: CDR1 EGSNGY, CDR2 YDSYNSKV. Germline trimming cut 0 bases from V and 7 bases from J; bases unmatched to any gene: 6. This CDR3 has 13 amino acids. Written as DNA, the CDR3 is TGTGCCACCTGGGACGGGCTTTTATATAAGAAACTCTTT. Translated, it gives CATWDGLLYKKLF.

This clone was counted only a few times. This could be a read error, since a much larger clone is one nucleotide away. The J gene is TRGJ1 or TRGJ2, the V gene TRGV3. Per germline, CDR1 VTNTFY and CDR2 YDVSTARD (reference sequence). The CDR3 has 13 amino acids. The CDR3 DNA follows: TGTGCCACCCGGGACCCGAATTATTATAAGAAACTCTTT. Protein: CATRDPNYYKKLF.

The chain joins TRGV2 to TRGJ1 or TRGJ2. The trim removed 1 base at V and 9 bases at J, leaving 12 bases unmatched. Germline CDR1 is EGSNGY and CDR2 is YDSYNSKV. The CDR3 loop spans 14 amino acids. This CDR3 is CATWDGLYSGKKLF. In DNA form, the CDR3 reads TGTGCCACCTGGGACGGACTCTATTCGGGTAAGAAACTCTTT.

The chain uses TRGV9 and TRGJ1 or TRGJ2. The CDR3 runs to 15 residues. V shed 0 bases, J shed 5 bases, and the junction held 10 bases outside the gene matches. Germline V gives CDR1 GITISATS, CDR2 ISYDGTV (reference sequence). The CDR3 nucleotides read TGTGCCTTGTGGGAGGTGTTGATAAAAGATTATAAGAAACTCTTT. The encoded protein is CALWEVLIKDYKKLF.

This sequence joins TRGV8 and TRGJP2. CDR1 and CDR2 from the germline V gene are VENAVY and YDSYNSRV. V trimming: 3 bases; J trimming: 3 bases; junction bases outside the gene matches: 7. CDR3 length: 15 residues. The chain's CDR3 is CATWDLPGSDWIKTF. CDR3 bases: TGTGCCACCTGGGATCTCCCGGGTAGTGATTGGATCAAGACGTTT.

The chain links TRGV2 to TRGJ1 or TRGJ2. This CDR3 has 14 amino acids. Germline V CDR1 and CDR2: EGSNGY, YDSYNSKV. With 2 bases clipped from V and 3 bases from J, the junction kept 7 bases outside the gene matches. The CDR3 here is CATWDATLYYKKLF. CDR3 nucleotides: TGTGCCACCTGGGACGCTACTCTTTATTATAAGAAACTCTTT.

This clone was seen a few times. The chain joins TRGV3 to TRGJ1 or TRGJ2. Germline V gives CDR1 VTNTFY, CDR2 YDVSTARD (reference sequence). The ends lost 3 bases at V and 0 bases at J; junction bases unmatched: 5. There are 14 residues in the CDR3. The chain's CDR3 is CATWDEGNYYKKLF. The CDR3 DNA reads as TGTGCCACCTGGGACGAAGGGAATTATTATAAGAAACTCTTT.

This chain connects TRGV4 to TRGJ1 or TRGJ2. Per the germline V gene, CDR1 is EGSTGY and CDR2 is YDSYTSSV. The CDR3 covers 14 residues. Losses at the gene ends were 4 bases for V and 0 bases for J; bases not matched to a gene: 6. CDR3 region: CATWDRGNYYKKLF. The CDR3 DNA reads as TGTGCCACCTGGGACCGAGGGAATTATTATAAGAAACTCTTT.

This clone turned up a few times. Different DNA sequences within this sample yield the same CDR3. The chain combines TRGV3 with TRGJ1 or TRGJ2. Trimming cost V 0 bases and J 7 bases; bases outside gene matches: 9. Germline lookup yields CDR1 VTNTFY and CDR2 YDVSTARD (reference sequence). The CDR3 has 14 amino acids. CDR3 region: CATWDRPRNYKKLF. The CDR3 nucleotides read TGTGCCACCTGGGACAGGCCCCGCAACTATAAGAAACTCTTT.

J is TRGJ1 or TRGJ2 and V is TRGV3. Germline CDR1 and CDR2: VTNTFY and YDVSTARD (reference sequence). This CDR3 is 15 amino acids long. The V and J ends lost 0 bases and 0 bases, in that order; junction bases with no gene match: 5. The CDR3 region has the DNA TGTGCCACCTGGGACAGGCTCAAGAATTATTATAAGAAACTCTTT. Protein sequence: CATWDRLKNYYKKLF.

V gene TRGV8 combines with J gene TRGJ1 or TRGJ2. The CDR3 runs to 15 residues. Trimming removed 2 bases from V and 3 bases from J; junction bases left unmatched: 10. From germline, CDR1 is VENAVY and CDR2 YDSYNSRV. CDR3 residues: CATWDIPVAYYKKLF. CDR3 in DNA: TGTGCCACCTGGGATATCCCCGTCGCTTATTATAAGAAACTCTTT.

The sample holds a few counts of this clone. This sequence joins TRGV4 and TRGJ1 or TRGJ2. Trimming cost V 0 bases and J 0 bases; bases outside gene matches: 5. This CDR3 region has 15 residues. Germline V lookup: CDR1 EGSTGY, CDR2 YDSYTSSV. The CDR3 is CATWDGQGNYYKKLF. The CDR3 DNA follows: TGTGCCACCTGGGATGGGCAAGGGAATTATTATAAGAAACTCTTT.

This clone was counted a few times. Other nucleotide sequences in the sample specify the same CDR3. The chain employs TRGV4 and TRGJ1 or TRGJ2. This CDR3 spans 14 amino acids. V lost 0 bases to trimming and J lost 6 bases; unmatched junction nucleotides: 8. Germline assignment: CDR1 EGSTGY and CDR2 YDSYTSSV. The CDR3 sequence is CATWDGLEGYKKLF. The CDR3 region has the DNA TGTGCCACCTGGGATGGGCTGGAAGGTTATAAGAAACTCTTT.

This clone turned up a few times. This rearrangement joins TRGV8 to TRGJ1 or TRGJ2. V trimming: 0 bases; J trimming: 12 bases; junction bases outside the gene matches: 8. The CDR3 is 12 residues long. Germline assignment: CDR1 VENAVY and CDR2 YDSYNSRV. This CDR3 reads CATWDRLEGKLF. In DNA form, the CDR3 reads TGTGCCACCTGGGATAGGCTGGAGGGGAAACTCTTT.

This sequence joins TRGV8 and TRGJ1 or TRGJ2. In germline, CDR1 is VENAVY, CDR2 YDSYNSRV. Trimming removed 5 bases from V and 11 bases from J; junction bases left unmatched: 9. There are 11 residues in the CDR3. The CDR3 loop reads CATWVPHEKLF. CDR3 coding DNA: TGTGCCACCTGGGTCCCCCATGAGAAACTCTTT.

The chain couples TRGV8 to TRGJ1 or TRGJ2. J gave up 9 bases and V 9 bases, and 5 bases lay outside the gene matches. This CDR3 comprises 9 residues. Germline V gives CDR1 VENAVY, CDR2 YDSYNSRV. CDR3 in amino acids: CATPPKKLF. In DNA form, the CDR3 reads TGTGCCACCCCACCTAAGAAACTCTTT.

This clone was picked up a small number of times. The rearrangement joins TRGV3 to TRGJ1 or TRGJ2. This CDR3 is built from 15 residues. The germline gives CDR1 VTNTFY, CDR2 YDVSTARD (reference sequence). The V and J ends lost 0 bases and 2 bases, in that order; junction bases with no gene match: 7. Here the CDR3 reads CATWDRRIYYYKKLF. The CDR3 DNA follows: TGTGCCACCTGGGACAGGAGAATTTATTATTATAAGAAACTCTTT.

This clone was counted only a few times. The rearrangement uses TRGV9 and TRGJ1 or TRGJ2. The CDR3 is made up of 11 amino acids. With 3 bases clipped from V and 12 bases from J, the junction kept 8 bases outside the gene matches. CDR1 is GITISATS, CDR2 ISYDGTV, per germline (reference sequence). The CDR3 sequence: CALWEFYWKLF. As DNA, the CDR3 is TGTGCCTTGTGGGAGTTCTACTGGAAACTCTTT.

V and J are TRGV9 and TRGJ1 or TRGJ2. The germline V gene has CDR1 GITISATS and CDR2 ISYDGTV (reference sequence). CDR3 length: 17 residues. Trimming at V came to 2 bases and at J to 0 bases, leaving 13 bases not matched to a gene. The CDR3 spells CALWEAESGSNYYKKLF. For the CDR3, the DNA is TGTGCCTTGTGGGAGGCGGAAAGCGGATCGAATTATTATAAGAAACTCTTT.